Below are 13 T cell receptor beta chains sequenced from a single sample in a study of T cells in Graves' hyperthyroidism and ophthalmopathy. TCR beta CDR3 regions were amplified from RNA transcripts. Initially, a first-round RT-PCR of the TCR CDR3 employed the HTBI primer set. TCRdb re-analysed the multiplex PCR reads in MiXCR, keeping a single row per CDR3 protein. The table includes about 200,000 distinct CDR3 sequences, about a sixth detected once. Sequencing used blood. All receptors derive from a woman between 50 and 59 years old with Graves' hyperthyroidism.

This clonotype has ten or more counts. V gene TRBV11-2 combines with J gene TRBJ2-3; the match to TRBD2 covers 14 bases. The CDR3 spans 20 residues. Germline CDR1 reads SGHAT; CDR2 reads FQNNGV. V gave up 6 bases and J gave up 3 bases; unmatched junction bases: 17. As DNA, the CDR3 is TGTGCCAGCAGAAAAAGGTCCGGGACTAGCGGGAGAGTACTTACAGATACGCAGTATTTT. Translation gives CASRKRSGTSGRVLTDTQYF. The full variable domain, its missing parts supplied by reference TRBV11-2 and TRBJ2-3, is EAGVAQSPRYKIIEKRQSVAFWCNPISGHATLYWYQQILGQGPKLLIQFQNNGVVDDSQLPKDRFSAERLKGVDSTLKIQPAKLEDSAVYLCASRKRSGTSGRVLTDTQYFGPGTRLTVL.

This clonotype was detected many times. V usage is TRBV20-1 and J usage is TRBJ1-1; no clear D gene. The CDR3 runs 13 residues. V dropped 7 bases and J dropped 0 bases, with 12 bases sitting between them. Germline values: CDR1 DFQATT, CDR2 SNEGSKA (reference sequence). CDR3 sequence (DNA): TGCAGTGACCTACACCCGCTGAACACTGAAGCTTTCTTT. Amino acids: CSDLHPLNTEAFF.

This clonotype was recorded a few times. The genes are TRBV29-1 and TRBJ2-2, with D perhaps TRBD2 (6 bases). In germline, CDR1 is SQVTM, CDR2 ANQGSEA. V lost 3 bases, J lost 5 bases, and 10 bases lay in between. The length of the CDR3 is 13 residues. CDR3 amino acids: CSVEGLGTGELFF. CDR3 bases: TGCAGCGTTGAGGGACTGGGGACCGGGGAGCTGTTTTTT.

This clonotype was found many times. The chain joins TRBV6-2 or TRBV6-3 to TRBJ1-1; D gene ambiguous. The CDR3 is made up of 15 amino acids. V was clipped by 2 bases and J by 5 bases, with 15 bases between them. Germline V gene lookup returns CDR1 MNHEY and CDR2 SVGEGT. CDR3 in DNA: TGTGCCAGCAGTTACGGAGAGGCGGGAGGGACTGAAGCTTTCTTT. It is translated as CASSYGEAGGTEAFF.

This clonotype has at least ten counts. The chain links TRBV2 to TRBJ2-3; possible D gene TRBD1, 5 bases. CDR3 length equals 16 residues. V lost 7 bases to trimming and J lost 0 bases, with 17 bases between them. Germline values: CDR1 SNHLY, CDR2 FYNNEI. The CDR3 sequence is CASTKGSPRSTDTQYF. Here the CDR3 DNA reads TGTGCCAGCACCAAGGGGTCCCCCCGTAGCACAGATACGCAGTATTTT.

This clonotype was counted at least ten times. The V and J genes are TRBV20-1 and TRBJ2-3; 8 bases align to TRBD2. V gave up 2 bases and J gave up 6 bases; unmatched junction bases: 10. Germline lookup yields CDR1 DFQATT and CDR2 SNEGSKA (reference sequence). This CDR3 comprises 15 residues. In DNA, the CDR3 is TGCAGTGCTAGAAATTTGGTAGCGGGAACGGATACGCAGTATTTT. Amino acid sequence: CSARNLVAGTDTQYF.

The chain recombines TRBV28 with TRBJ2-3; 8 bases map to TRBD2. Trimming cost V 6 bases and J 2 bases; bases outside gene matches: 13. Per the germline V gene, CDR1 is MDHEN and CDR2 is SYDVKM. CDR3 length: 17 residues. The CDR3 coding sequence is TGTGCCAGCAGCTGGGTTTGGCGGGAGGACTACACAGATACGCAGTATTTT. Translation: CASSWVWREDYTDTQYF.

This clonotype was counted a few times. The junction shows a germline mismatch at one end, possibly a read error. V gene TRBV6-1 combines with J gene TRBJ2-1; no clear D gene. From germline, CDR1 is MNHNS and CDR2 SASEGT. This CDR3 is built from 18 residues. CDR3 bases: TGTGCCAGCAGAGAAGCAGATGAGGTTTATACCTCTTACAATGAGCAGTTCTTC. Translated: CASREADEVYTSYNEQFF.

A few counts support this clonotype. The V call is TRBV7-9, the J call TRBJ1-1; the D is unclear. The CDR3 totals 17 residues. V was shortened by 6 bases and J by 0 bases, with 20 bases between the two germline ends. The germline gives CDR1 SEHNR, CDR2 FQNEAQ (reference sequence). CDR3 coding DNA: TGTGCCAGCAGTTCGCCGAATGCGGCAGGCATGAACACTGAAGCTTTCTTT. Amino acid sequence: CASSSPNAAGMNTEAFF.

The rearrangement links TRBV20-1 to TRBJ1-3, with D possibly being TRBD1 (6 bases). V was pared by 0 bases and J by 4 bases, with 13 bases between. CDR3 length equals 15 residues. The V gene's germline CDR1 is DFQATT and CDR2 SNEGSKA (reference sequence). CDR3 sequence reads: CSARDPQGLGNTIYF. The CDR3 DNA reads as TGCAGTGCTAGAGATCCGCAGGGGCTCGGAAACACCATATATTTT.

This clonotype came up a few times. An end of the junction does not agree with germline; a read error may underlie this. This chain joins TRBV24-1 and TRBJ1-1; D not resolved. This CDR3 contains 13 residues. Germline CDR1 reads KGHDR; CDR2 reads SFDVKD. The CDR3 DNA reads as TGTGCCACCAGTGAAGGACGGAACACTGGAGCTTTCTTT. Protein sequence: CATSEGRNTGAFF.

The chain combines TRBV15 with TRBJ2-7; 7 bases align to TRBD1. The V gene end was trimmed by 2 bases and the J gene end by 2 bases; junction bases not matched to a gene: 12. The CDR3 extends over 17 amino acids. Germline CDR1 is LNHNV and CDR2 is YYDKDF (reference sequence). The DNA of the CDR3 is TGTGCCACCAGCAGATTTCCGGGTCGGGACAGCGCCTACGAGCAGTACTTC. Amino acids: CATSRFPGRDSAYEQYF.

With respect to this clonotype: This may come from a read error, since a much larger clone is one base off. This chain connects TRBV3-1 to TRBJ2-1, with 9 bases identical to TRBD2. The CDR3 contains 18 residues. CDR1 and CDR2 from the germline V gene are LGHDT and YNNKEL (reference sequence). The CDR3 sequence: CASSANPSSGTLYDEQFF. For the CDR3, the DNA is TGTGCCAGCAGCGCGAACCCCTCTAGCGGGACGCTCTACGATGAGCAGTTCTTC.